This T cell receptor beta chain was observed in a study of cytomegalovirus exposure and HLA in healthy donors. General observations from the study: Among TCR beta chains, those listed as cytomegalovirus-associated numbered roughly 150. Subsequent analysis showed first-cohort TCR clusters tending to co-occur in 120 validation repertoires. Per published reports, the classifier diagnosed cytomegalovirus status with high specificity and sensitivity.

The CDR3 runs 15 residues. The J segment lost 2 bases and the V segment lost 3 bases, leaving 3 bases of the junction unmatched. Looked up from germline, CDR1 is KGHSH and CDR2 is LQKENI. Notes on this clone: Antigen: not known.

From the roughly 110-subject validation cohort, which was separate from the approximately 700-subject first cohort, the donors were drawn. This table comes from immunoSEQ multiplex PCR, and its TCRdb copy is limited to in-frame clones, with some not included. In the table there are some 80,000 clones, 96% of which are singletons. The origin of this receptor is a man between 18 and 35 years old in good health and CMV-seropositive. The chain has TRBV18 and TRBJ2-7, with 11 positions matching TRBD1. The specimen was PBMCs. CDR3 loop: CASSPPGQGAYEQYF. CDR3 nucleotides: TGTGCCAGCTCACCTCCGGGACAGGGGGCCTACGAGCAGTACTTC.